The clone carrying this T cell receptor (beta chain) occurred once. This sample is part of a study of shared clonotypes between healthy human individuals. Clones were read by immunoSEQ multiplex PCR, and TCRdb kept only the in-frame ones, dropping some. The sample records about 230,000 clones, under 80% being singletons. Looked up from germline, CDR1 is SGDLS and CDR2 is YYNGEE. Trimming took 0 bases from V and 4 from J, leaving 10 bases between them. The CDR3 runs to 14 residues. The chain recombines TRBV9 with TRBJ2-5; D uncertain. This TCR derives from a man aged 25-40 years in good health. The specimen was memory CD4+ T cells sorted from blood. The sample's subset: CD45RA-negative fraction. CDR3 loop: CASSVATGSETQYF. CDR3 sequence (DNA): TGTGCCAGCAGCGTAGCTACGGGTTCAGAGACCCAGTACTTC.